The entry that follows covers one T cell receptor (beta chain) sequence. Its antigen remains undetermined. No base qualities exist here, and no much larger clone lies one base off it. This entry comes from a study of blood T cell repertoires in COVID-19 (dated by TCRdb to 2020 to 2022). The study in broad terms: The collaborator samples originated in the United States, Italy and Spain and spanned the acute and convalescent phases of COVID-19. Nearly every sample came with metadata listing a de-identified subject ID, COVID-19 status, age in years and sex. Where available, HLA class I and class II types were obtained from metadata supplied by the sample provider rather than from assay-based typing. The material from the prospective study consisted of cDNA or gDNA derived from T cells, B-cell-depleted T cells, or PBMCs. Deeply sampled blood TCRbeta repertoires from subjects exposed to, actively infected with, or recovered from COVID-19 were included in the dataset. The repertoires were released in a freely available public database intended as a resource for research on the immune response to SARS-CoV-2. Samples were obtained from the ongoing ImmuneRACE study (first 160 participants) and from some 1,200 subjects provided by 6 global collaborators. Overall results and qualifications from the work: Clinical and demographic metadata were provided uncurated, with the amount varying by source and participant.

The collaborating institutions used their own protocols to collect whole blood in K2EDTA tubes. For TCRbeta analysis, collaborator samples were shipped as frozen whole blood, as isolated PBMCs, or as DNA extracted from either sample type. Via the germline V gene, CDR1 is KGHSH and CDR2 LQKENI. V is cut by 6 bases and J by 7 bases, and the space between the germline ends is 13 bases. The CDR3, from cysteine to phenylalanine, totals 13 residues. Just CDR3 DNA is preserved here, 39 bases in frame from base 1. The immunoSEQ Assay, a bias-controlled multiplex PCR, was used to amplify TCRbeta CDR3 regions from genomic DNA. As for the original processing: The number of nucleated cells in each sample was estimated by amplification of reference gene primers within the assay. To quantify the absolute abundance of each unique TCRbeta CDR3 rearrangement, sequence reads were collapsed and filtered. For each sample, productive Simpson clonality was calculated by taking the square root of Simpson's diversity index across productive rearrangements. Held by TCRdb, this immuneACCESS table contains in-frame sequences only and omits some clones. Under half of the omission traces to an unresolved V gene where checked; the cause of the rest is unknown. V and J calls and clone size are given by that table; D and trimming were obtained from the DNA. The sample table contains about 36,000 clones; only one count was recorded for about nine tenths of them. The ten most abundant clones make up around 4.9% of the sample.

Sequencing was carried out using peripheral blood. Here the chain combines TRBV18 and TRBJ1-5; the D gene is possibly TRBD1, with 6 bases matching. The source of this sequence is a human donor in a cohort sampled during active COVID-19. The nucleotide sequence reads as follows: TGTGCCAGCTCGGCAGGGGAGAGGCAGCCCCAGCATTTT. It translates to CASSAGERQPQHF.